This T cell receptor (beta chain) was identified during a study of T cells in Graves' hyperthyroidism and ophthalmopathy. Study background: The initial diagnosis was the point when peripheral blood was collected, ahead of any treatment.

This clonotype was picked up many times. With 5 bases removed from V and 6 bases from J, the gap between germline ends came to 20 bases. Germline CDR1 GTSNPN, CDR2 SVGIG (reference sequence). CDR3 length: 15 residues. Researchers amplified the TCR beta CDR3 regions from RNA transcripts. The study used the HTBI primer set for a first-round RT-PCR of the TCR CDR3. TCRdb processed the multiplex PCR reads anew with MiXCR; each CDR3 protein has one entry. Here the sample spans hundreds of thousands of distinct CDR3 sequences, roughly 20% being singletons. This TCR derives from a man aged 25-40 years with Graves' ophthalmopathy. Sample: blood. The genes are TRBV30 and TRBJ1-5; D unresolved. The CDR3 reads CAWSNPGYRGQPQHF. The CDR3 DNA is TGTGCCTGGTCGAATCCGGGGTATCGGGGTCAGCCCCAGCATTTT.